The 2 T cell receptor beta chains below were found in one sample sequenced in a study of identical twins. Each CDR3 protein is one row after TCRdb ran MiXCR on the 5' RACE reads. The sample shows about 660,000 distinct CDR3 sequences, under 9% of them seen only once. These same records also appear under a second study, on yellow fever vaccine responses in identical twins.

Input material: PBMCs. The source of these receptors is a young woman in good health.

Ten or more counts support this clonotype. The chain links TRBV20-1 to TRBJ2-7; TRBD2 matches at 7 bases. The germline V gene encodes CDR1 DFQATT and CDR2 SNEGSKA (reference sequence). The CDR3 contains 13 residues. V lost 7 bases to trimming and J lost 3 bases; unmatched junction nucleotides: 9. CDR3 protein: CSGGGPQGYEQYF. CDR3 DNA sequence: TGCAGTGGCGGGGGTCCCCAAGGCTACGAGCAGTACTTC.

CDR3 residues: CASSVGAGTFSYEQYF. The CDR3 bases are TGTGCCAGCAGCGTAGGGGCGGGGACCTTCTCCTACGAGCAGTACTTC. The V call is TRBV9, the J call TRBJ2-7; TRBD2 is a possible D gene (6 bases). Germline V gives CDR1 SGDLS, CDR2 YYNGEE. Trimming took off 0 bases at V and 0 bases at J, with 13 bases between the two ends. The length of the CDR3 is 16 residues.